A single T cell receptor beta chain is shown here with its context. The junction does not match germline at one end; this may be a read error. In the original workflow: Estimates of nucleated cell counts were drawn from the amplification of reference gene primers. Assay: immunoSEQ multiplex PCR; the TCRdb copy retains only in-frame clones and omits some. V, J and clone size derive from that table, while D and trimming were established from the DNA sequence. This sample has roughly 230,000 clones, with over 70% found just once. The CDR3 is 15 residues long. CDR1 is SGHVS and CDR2 is FQNEAQ in the germline V gene. These data originate in a study of blood T cell repertoires in COVID-19. As for the study in general: COVID-19 samples from acute and convalescent phases originated in the United States, Italy and Spain. In each case, the material was cDNA or gDNA derived from T cells, B-cell-depleted T cells, or PBMCs.

The sequencing input was peripheral blood. V usage is TRBV7-8 and J usage is TRBJ2-2, with 7 bases matching TRBD2. The TCR was taken from a woman over 75 with acute or convalescent COVID-19. The CDR3 region is CASSFGLENTEELFF. CDR3 sequence (DNA): TGTGCCAGCAGCTTTGGACTAGAAAACACCGAGGAGCTGTTTTTT.